This passage covers 32 T cell receptor beta chains from one sample sequenced in a study of T cell clonality in common variable immunodeficiency. Study-level results: Fewer deletions and N-nucleotide insertions were reportedly seen in common variable immunodeficiency TCR beta sequences.

These receptors' antigens are unknown. Method: immunoSEQ multiplex PCR; TCRdb's copy keeps in-frame clones and lacks some. In total, the table holds 15,000 to 17,000 clones. Source material: peripheral blood mononuclear cells. Source of these receptors: a human donor with common variable immunodeficiency.

A word on this clone: The read is 3 residues too short to cover the CDR3 end, so that end is filled in from the germline J gene. This chain links TRBV5-4 with TRBJ2-7; D is possibly TRBD2 (5 bases). Trimming removed 1 base at V and 5 bases at J, with 13 bases between. Per the germline V gene, CDR1 is SGHNT and CDR2 is YYREEE (reference sequence). The CDR3 spans 14 residues. CDR3: CASSLNSGPNEQYF. CDR3 bases read: TGTGCCAGCAGCTTGAACAGCGGCCCCAACGAG.

On this clone itself: The CDR3 end falls 3 residues outside the read, so it is completed with the germline J gene. J is TRBJ2-3 and V is TRBV29-1; D perhaps matches TRBD2 (6 bases). Germline V CDR1 and CDR2: SQVTM, ANQGSEA. The CDR3 runs to 12 residues. Trimming took 7 bases from V and 5 from J, leaving 13 bases between them. The part of the CDR3 DNA that was read is TGCAGCGCCGGCGGGGTGGTAGATACG. Protein: CSAGGVVDT. The complete CDR3 protein is CSAGGVVDTQYF.

In regard to this clone: Read sequence stops 3 residues before the CDR3 end, and the germline J gene provides the missing end. This chain connects TRBV7-9 to TRBJ2-2, with D tentatively TRBD1 (6 bases). Germline lookup yields CDR1 SEHNR and CDR2 FQNEAQ (reference sequence). V was trimmed by 4 bases and J by 7 bases, leaving 13 bases between them. CDR3 length equals 14 residues. The part of the CDR3 DNA that was read is TGTGCCAGCAGCTCCAGGGGTGTCGGCGGGGAG. Translation: CASSSRGVGGE. The whole CDR3 protein is CASSSRGVGGELFF.

The covered CDR3 bases are TGCAGTGCAGTACAGGGTTTCCTAAATTCACCC. It encodes CSAVQGFLNSP. The whole CDR3 protein reads CSAVQGFLNSPLHF. The rearrangement uses TRBV20-1 and TRBJ1-6, with D possibly TRBD1 on 6 matching bases. Coverage ceases 3 residues before the CDR3 finishes, and the germline J gene fills in the end. Germline V lookup: CDR1 DFQATT, CDR2 SNEGSKA (reference sequence). V lost 6 bases and J lost 7, with 16 bases in between. CDR3 length: 14 amino acids.

Judged by frequency, this clone is medium-sized. The part of the CDR3 DNA that was read is TGTGCCACCCGGGGCGGGGGAGTCCTCGGTGAG. Translating it yields CATRGGGVLGE. The full CDR3 is CATRGGGVLGEQFF. V usage is TRBV15 and J usage is TRBJ2-1, with 7 bases aligning to TRBD2. The CDR3 end falls 3 residues outside the read, so it is completed with the germline J gene. Unmatched junction bases numbered 13, after V lost 8 bases and J lost 9 bases. This CDR3 has 14 residues. Germline CDR1 and CDR2: LNHNV and YYDKDF (reference sequence). Combining the CDR3 with reference TRBV15 and TRBJ2-1 gives the whole variable domain DAMVIQNPRYQVTQFGKPVTLSCSQTLNHNVMYWYQQKSSQAPKLLFHYYDKDFNNEADTPDNFQSRRPNTSFCFLDIRSPGLGDTAMYLCATRGGGVLGEQFFGPGTRLTVL.

Notes on this clone: The read ends 3 residues shy of where the CDR3 ends; the end is completed using the germline J gene. The J gene is TRBJ2-5, the V gene TRBV15, with 10 bases lining up with TRBD1. CDR1 is LNHNV, CDR2 YYDKDF, per germline (reference sequence). V trimming: 5 bases; J trimming: 5 bases; junction bases outside the gene matches: 8. The CDR3 consists of 15 residues. CDR3 in amino acids: CATSARDRGGETQYF. The sequenced CDR3 bases are TGTGCCACCAGCGCCCGGGACAGGGGAGGTGAGACC.

As regards this clone: Coverage ceases 3 residues before the CDR3 finishes, and the germline J gene fills in the end. V usage is TRBV20-1 and J usage is TRBJ2-7; 9 bases fit TRBD2. CDR3 size: 14 residues. V lost 6 bases and J lost 4; bases outside the gene matches: 10. CDR1 and CDR2 from the germline V gene are DFQATT and SNEGSKA (reference sequence). The CDR3 DNA, read in part, is TGCAGTGCGACCCCTAGGCGGGAGGGTTACGAG. Its protein product is CSATPRREGYE. The full CDR3 is CSATPRREGYEQYF.

Notes on this clone: The read halts 3 residues ahead of the CDR3 end, with the missing end drawn from the germline J gene. The chain uses TRBV20-1 and TRBJ1-1; TRBD1 aligns across 9 bases. The V segment lost 4 bases and the J segment 0 bases; nucleotides outside the gene matches: 12. Germline-derived CDR1 and CDR2 are DFQATT and SNEGSKA (reference sequence). The CDR3 runs to 17 residues. CDR3 DNA, as far as it was read: TGCAGTGCTACCTCCAGGGACAGGGTCGGAATGAACACTGAA. It yields the protein CSATSRDRVGMNTE. The CDR3 in its entirety is CSATSRDRVGMNTEAFF.

Concerning this clone: The read halts 3 residues ahead of the CDR3 end, with the missing end drawn from the germline J gene. The V and J genes are TRBV4-2 and TRBJ2-5; D not resolved. This CDR3 is built from 15 residues. Germline CDR1 reads LGHNA; CDR2 reads YNFKEQ. V dropped 2 bases and J dropped 3 bases, with 13 bases sitting between them. CDR3 loop: CASSQSNYPEETQYF. The CDR3 bases that were read are TGTGCCAGCAGCCAAAGTAACTACCCGGAAGAGACC.

Concerning this clone: The CDR3 extends 3 residues past the end of the read, so its final part is completed from the germline J gene. The chain carries TRBV20-1 and TRBJ2-5; 9 positions agree with TRBD1. This CDR3 spans 14 amino acids. V lost 6 bases, J lost 5 bases, and 10 bases stayed unmatched. The germline V gene encodes CDR1 DFQATT and CDR2 SNEGSKA (reference sequence). The DNA read from the CDR3 is TGCAGTGCCCTGGGACAGGGCTCAACGGAGACC. Amino acid sequence: CSALGQGSTET. In full, the CDR3 reads CSALGQGSTETQYF.

As regards this clone: The read finishes 3 residues shy of the CDR3 end, and the germline J gene is used to complete it. The chain uses TRBV2 and TRBJ1-4; no clear D. The CDR3 length is 14 residues. Trimming shortened V by 3 bases and J by 6 bases, and 11 bases separated the two germline ends. The V gene's germline CDR1 is SNHLY and CDR2 FYNNEI. CDR3 protein: CASSEEGAYEKLFF. CDR3 DNA, as far as it was read: TGTGCCAGCAGTGAGGAGGGCGCCTATGAAAAA.

Notes on this clone: From the germline J gene comes the end of the CDR3, since the read stops 3 residues before it. The V gene is TRBV10-3, the J gene TRBJ1-1; D is undetermined. The CDR3 runs 12 residues. Germline values: CDR1 ENHRY, CDR2 SYGVKD. CDR3 DNA (partial): TGTGCCATCAGTGATCCTGCCGCTAAA. This encodes CAISDPAAK. The full-length CDR3 reads as CAISDPAAKAFF.

Its frequency marks this clone as medium-sized. From the germline J gene comes the end of the CDR3, since the read stops 3 residues before it. The chain couples TRBV20-1 to TRBJ2-3; D not resolved. Germline lookup yields CDR1 DFQATT and CDR2 SNEGSKA (reference sequence). The CDR3 contains 15 residues. V was shortened by 5 bases and J by 2 bases, with 17 bases between the two germline ends. The CDR3 reads CSARPYGPLTDTQYF. The sequenced part of the CDR3 DNA is TGCAGTGCTCGTCCCTACGGTCCGCTCACAGATACG.

This clone is called medium-sized based on its frequency. The missing CDR3 end, 3 residues past where the read stops, is filled in from the germline J gene. V gene TRBV29-1 combines with J gene TRBJ2-7; 10 bases match TRBD1. With V trimmed by 7 bases and J by 5 bases, 11 bases remained unmatched. Germline-derived CDR1 and CDR2 are SQVTM and ANQGSEA. CDR3 length: 14 residues. CDR3 DNA, as far as it was read: TGCAGCGCAGGGCCGGGACAGGGGCCCAACGAG. Translated, it gives CSAGPGQGPNE. The whole CDR3 sequence reads CSAGPGQGPNEQYF.

To note about this clone: The observed sequence ends 3 residues before the CDR3 terminus, with the missing tail filled in from the germline J gene. This sequence joins TRBV29-1 and TRBJ2-3; TRBD2 aligns across 12 bases. V shed 6 bases and J 3 bases; nucleotides not matched to a gene: 7. Germline-derived CDR1 and CDR2 are SQVTM and ANQGSEA. The CDR3 has 15 residues. CDR3 protein: CSVDLAGGRTDTQYF. CDR3 DNA, as far as it was read: TGCAGCGTAGACCTAGCGGGGGGGAGGACAGATACG.

To note about this clone: The CDR3 end is not reached by the read, which stops 3 residues before it; the germline J gene fills it in. The V call is TRBV19, the J call TRBJ2-2, with 7 nucleotides matching TRBD1. V dropped 6 bases and J dropped 7; count of bases not matched to a gene: 11. The CDR3 runs 15 residues. Germline values: CDR1 LNHDA, CDR2 SQIVND (reference sequence). The CDR3 loop reads CASRSRTGLLGELFF. The CDR3 DNA, read in part, is TGTGCCAGTAGGTCCAGGACAGGACTGCTCGGGGAG.

For this clone: The read stops 3 residues short of the end of the CDR3; the missing end is completed from the germline J gene. The chain recombines TRBV19 with TRBJ1-5, with 10 bases matching TRBD1. The germline V gene encodes CDR1 LNHDA and CDR2 SQIVND (reference sequence). This CDR3 is built from 17 residues. The V segment lost 7 bases and the J segment 8 bases; nucleotides outside the gene matches: 17. CDR3: CASTKDHNRQGAKPQHF. Incomplete CDR3 DNA: TGTGCCAGTACCAAAGACCACAACCGACAGGGGGCGAAGCCC.

With regard to this clone: The read gets to within 3 residues of the CDR3 end, and the germline J gene fills in the rest. The V and J genes are TRBV6-2 or TRBV6-3 and TRBJ2-3; TRBD2 aligns across 9 bases. The junction had 8 bases not matched to a gene; V was cut back by 8 bases and J by 2 bases. Germline CDR1 and CDR2: MNHEY and SVGEGT. The CDR3 has 15 residues. The CDR3: CASVKAGGITDTQYF. The CDR3 DNA, read in part, is TGTGCCAGCGTCAAAGCGGGGGGAATCACAGATACG.

This clone is classed as medium-sized (0.01 to 0.1%) by frequency. The read ends 3 residues shy of where the CDR3 ends; the end is completed using the germline J gene. The chain carries TRBV19 and TRBJ2-1, with D uncertain. CDR3 length: 12 amino acids. Germline CDR1 is LNHDA and CDR2 is SQIVND (reference sequence). Deletions cut 9 bases from V and 2 bases from J, with 8 bases between. The CDR3 region is CASHDTYNEQFF. The sequenced part of the CDR3 DNA is TGTGCCAGCCACGACACCTACAATGAG. The full variable domain, its missing parts supplied by reference TRBV19 and TRBJ2-1, is DGGITQSPKYLFRKEGQNVTLSCEQNLNHDAMYWYRQDPGQGLRLIYYSQIVNDFQKGDIAEGYSVSREKKESFPLTVTSAQKNPTAFYLCASHDTYNEQFFGPGTRLTVL.

About this clone itself: The read ends 3 residues shy of where the CDR3 ends; the end is completed using the germline J gene. The chain links TRBV7-8 to TRBJ2-7; tentative D call: TRBD1 (5 bases). CDR1 and CDR2 (germline): SGHVS, FQNEAQ. The CDR3 is 13 residues long. V lost 4 bases and J 2 bases, leaving 9 bases between the germline ends. Partial CDR3 DNA: TGTGCCAGCAGCTCACCCAGGGCCTACGAG. This gives the protein CASSSPRAYE. The full-length CDR3 reads as CASSSPRAYEQYF.

About this clone itself: The CDR3 end lies 3 residues beyond the end of the read and is filled in from the germline J gene. The chain carries TRBV7-2 and TRBJ2-5; D possibly corresponds to TRBD2 (6 bases). CDR3 length equals 17 residues. Deletions cut 0 bases from V and 4 bases from J, with 18 bases between. Germline values: CDR1 SGHTA, CDR2 FQGNSA. The part of the CDR3 DNA that was read is TGTGCCAGCAGCTTAGCTGCGGCGGCGGGAAGAGGAGAGACC. Amino acids: CASSLAAAAGRGET. The CDR3 in full is CASSLAAAAGRGETQYF.

This clone is medium-sized (0.01 to 0.1%) by frequency. Read data end 3 residues before the CDR3 end; the end is taken from the germline J gene. The chain joins TRBV5-5 to TRBJ1-5; D uncertain. CDR1 and CDR2 (germline): SGHKS, YYEKEE (reference sequence). V was cut by 4 bases and J by 4 bases, with 9 bases left in between. The CDR3 runs 13 residues. CDR3 loop: CASSGDGNQPQHF. The covered CDR3 bases are TGTGCCAGCAGCGGCGACGGGAATCAGCCC. The full variable domain, its missing parts supplied by reference TRBV5-5 and TRBJ1-5, is DAGVTQSPTHLIKTRGQQVTLRCSPISGHKSVSWYQQVLGQGPQFIFQYYEKEERGRGNFPDRFSARQFPNYSSELNVNALLLGDSALYLCASSGDGNQPQHFGDGTRLSIL.

On this clone itself: The CDR3 end is not reached by the read, which stops 3 residues before it; the germline J gene fills it in. The V call is TRBV7-3, the J call TRBJ2-6; a possible D gene is TRBD1 (6 bases). V lost 4 bases and J lost 2, with 6 bases in between. CDR1 SGHTA and CDR2 FQGTGA come from the germline V gene. The CDR3 has 14 amino acids. CDR3 loop: CASSSGAGANVLTF. The sequenced CDR3 bases are TGTGCCAGCAGCTCAGGGGCTGGGGCCAACGTC.

As for this clone: The read is 3 residues too short to cover the CDR3 end, so that end is filled in from the germline J gene. The chain employs TRBV19 and TRBJ2-2, with D possibly matching TRBD2 (5 bases). From germline, CDR1 is LNHDA and CDR2 SQIVND (reference sequence). The ends were cut back, 5 bases at V and 4 bases at J, with 11 bases in the middle. The CDR3 loop spans 14 amino acids. The CDR3 is CASSALAGTGELFF. The covered CDR3 bases are TGTGCCAGTAGTGCCCTAGCTGGCACCGGGGAG.

Concerning this clone itself: The read ends 3 residues shy of where the CDR3 ends; the end is completed using the germline J gene. The rearrangement joins TRBV14 to TRBJ2-3; TRBD1 is a possible D gene (6 bases). The CDR3 has 17 residues. Trimming shortened V by 5 bases and J by 0 bases, and 18 bases separated the two germline ends. Looked up from germline, CDR1 is SGHDN and CDR2 is FVKESK. CDR3 residues: CASSSSFGTKSTDTQYF. The CDR3 bases that were read are TGTGCCAGCAGCTCTTCGTTCGGGACAAAGAGCACAGATACG.

Note on this clone: The read ends 3 residues early relative to the CDR3; the germline J gene fills the gap. J is TRBJ2-7 and V is TRBV28; 7 nucleotides line up with TRBD1. CDR3 size: 14 residues. J gave up 3 bases and V 6 bases, and 8 bases lay outside the gene matches. Germline CDR1 reads MDHEN; CDR2 reads SYDVKM. Here the CDR3 reads CASRRGRGIYEQYF. The covered CDR3 bases are TGTGCCAGCAGGAGGGGCAGGGGGATCTACGAG.

CDR3 sequence: CASTRASGDTQYF. CDR3 bases read: TGTGCCAGCACGCGGGCTAGCGGAGATACG. The chain has TRBV7-3 and TRBJ2-3; TRBD2 matches 7 bases. The read finishes 3 residues shy of the CDR3 end, and the germline J gene is used to complete it. V shed 7 bases, J shed 5 bases, and the junction held 6 bases outside the gene matches. CDR3 length: 13 residues. CDR1 is SGHTA, CDR2 FQGTGA, per germline.

As for this clone: The read halts 3 residues ahead of the CDR3 end, with the missing end drawn from the germline J gene. The chain is built from TRBV12-3 or TRBV12-4 and TRBJ1-5; D possibly corresponds to TRBD1 (5 bases). V gave up 3 bases and J gave up 7 bases, with 13 bases separating them. The CDR3 has 14 residues. Incomplete CDR3 DNA: TGTGCCAGCAGTTTTGGCCAGGGCTCGCAGCCC. This translates into CASSFGQGSQP. The CDR3 reads in full as CASSFGQGSQPQHF.

Measured by frequency, this clone is medium-sized. Partial CDR3 DNA: TGTGCCAACCCAGGGGGG. This codes for CANPGG. The whole CDR3 region reads CANPGGAFF. The chain combines TRBV6-4 with TRBJ1-1, with 7 bases that match TRBD1. The read is 3 residues too short to cover the CDR3 end, so that end is filled in from the germline J gene. Looked up from germline, CDR1 is MRHNA and CDR2 is SNTAGT. This CDR3 contains 9 residues.

Note on this clone: The read ends 3 residues shy of where the CDR3 ends; the end is completed using the germline J gene. This chain connects TRBV20-1 to TRBJ2-5, with 12 bases lining up with TRBD2. Germline lookup yields CDR1 DFQATT and CDR2 SNEGSKA (reference sequence). CDR3 length: 13 residues. Trimming at V came to 6 bases and at J to 2 bases, leaving 1 base not matched to a gene. The CDR3 sequence is CSALAGGQETQYF. The CDR3 bases that were read are TGCAGTGCCCTAGCGGGGGGGCAAGAGACC.

To note about this clone: The sequenced fragment ends 3 residues before the CDR3 boundary, so the rest is inferred from the germline J gene. V and J are TRBV2 and TRBJ1-5, with D perhaps TRBD1 (6 bases). The CDR3 loop spans 15 amino acids. Germline V gives CDR1 SNHLY, CDR2 FYNNEI. Trimming removed 6 bases at V and 2 bases at J, with 14 bases between. The CDR3 is CASRKGGDGNQPQHF. CDR3 DNA (partial): TGTGCCAGCAGGAAAGGGGGGGACGGCAATCAGCCC.

Worth noting for this clone: The CDR3 goes on 3 residues after the read ends, and that part is filled in from the germline J gene. The rearrangement links TRBV2 to TRBJ2-5; 10 bases align to TRBD2. The CDR3 consists of 15 residues. Trimming took 2 bases from V and 4 from J; bases not matched to a gene: 4. CDR1 and CDR2 (germline): SNHLY, FYNNEI. The DNA read from the CDR3 is TGTGCCAGCAGTGAATTCGCTAGCGGGGGAGAGACC. The encoded protein is CASSEFASGGET. The full CDR3 is CASSEFASGGETQYF.